A single TCR beta chain is shown here with its context. The V end was cut by 1 base, the J end by 6 bases, with 10 bases between. Germline V CDR1 and CDR2: SGHTS, YDEGEE. There are 14 residues in the CDR3. Per the original data handling: Estimation of nucleated cell counts relied on the amplification of reference gene primers. TCRdb keeps only in-frame clones here, not all; method: immunoSEQ multiplex PCR. D and trimming were read from the DNA, whereas the V and J calls and clone size are those reported in that table. Of about 410,000 clones listed, more than 80% are singletons. The data derive from a study of blood T cell repertoires in COVID-19. Study-wide context: Specimens from acute and convalescent COVID-19 originated in the United States, Italy and Spain. T cells, B-cell-depleted T cells, or PBMCs supplied cDNA or gDNA.

Sequenced input: peripheral blood. The chain joins TRBV5-8 to TRBJ2-2, with D tentatively TRBD2 (6 bases). The receptor's source is a woman in her twenties or thirties with active or convalescent COVID-19. CDR3 in DNA: TGTGCCAGCAGCTTGCGGGGACTCTCCGGGGAGCTGTTTTTT. It specifies CASSLRGLSGELFF.